Sequencing of this T cell receptor beta chain was carried out in a study of T cell responses to AZD1222 COVID-19 vaccine. Study as a whole: Pooling covered second doses at about 4 or about 12 weeks. Study-level results: At 160-218 and 743-854, vaccine-associated CD4 TCRs were dominant, and they spanned spike. Baseline seropositives among AZD1222 recipients totaled only five or six. Targets within unmutated variant regions were reportedly found for nearly half of spike-specific TCRs.

TCRdb's copy holds only in-frame clones and misses some; the assay was immunoSEQ multiplex PCR. The data contain 150,000 to 180,000 clones, 88% of them singletons. In regard to this clone: Its antigen is undetermined.

Germline V gene sequence: CDR1 KGHSH, CDR2 LQKENI. The CDR3 spans 14 residues. Trimming shortened V by 4 bases and J by 0 bases, and 10 bases separated the two germline ends. The V and J genes are TRBV18 and TRBJ2-7, with D unresolved. Material: peripheral blood, obtained on day 0 of AZD1222 vaccination. This receptor was obtained from an adult in good health. The CDR3 DNA sequence: TGTGCCAGCTCACTCCCGACAACCTCCTACGAGCAGTACTTC. Translating it yields CASSLPTTSYEQYF.